Each of the 30 T cell receptor beta chains below was sequenced from the same sample in a study of blood T cell repertoires in COVID-19. TCRdb's copy holds only in-frame clones and misses some; the assay was immunoSEQ multiplex PCR. This table has under 200,000 clones, 84% appearing once. The sample comprised peripheral blood. Receptor source: a man between 18 and 29 years old with active or convalescent COVID-19.

V usage is TRBV6-6 and J usage is TRBJ1-1, with 9 bases aligning to TRBD1. The germline V gene encodes CDR1 MNHNY and CDR2 SVGAGI (reference sequence). The CDR3 totals 16 residues. The ends lost 2 bases at V and 5 bases at J; junction bases unmatched: 9. CDR3 loop: CASSYRTGTGTTEAFF. The CDR3 DNA follows: TGTGCCAGCAGTTACAGAACCGGGACAGGGACGACTGAAGCTTTCTTT.

V is TRBV5-1 and J is TRBJ1-2; D is perhaps TRBD1 (6 bases). The germline V and J ends were trimmed by 4 bases and 7 bases, with 14 bases remaining between them. The germline gives CDR1 SGHRS, CDR2 YFSETQ. The CDR3 contains 13 residues. The CDR3 DNA reads TGCGCCAGCAGCCCCCGGGAGGGGGGTGGCTACACCTTC. Translating gives CASSPREGGGYTF.

J is TRBJ2-1 and V is TRBV27; 8 nucleotides align to TRBD2. The CDR3 runs to 17 residues. Germline V lookup: CDR1 MNHEY, CDR2 SMNVEV (reference sequence). J gave up 5 bases and V 3 bases, and 12 bases lay outside the gene matches. In DNA, the CDR3 is TGTGCCAGCAGTTTTCCTCGGGAGGGCGGGAACCACAATGAGCAGTTCTTC. Amino acid sequence: CASSFPREGGNHNEQFF.

The chain has TRBV3-1 (or the pseudogene TRBV3-2) and TRBJ1-5; the match to TRBD1 covers 8 bases. The germline V gene encodes CDR1 LGHDT and CDR2 YNNKEL (reference sequence). The CDR3 totals 16 residues. Trimming at V came to 4 bases and at J to 3 bases, leaving 8 bases not matched to a gene. The CDR3 region is CASSPRQGLTNQPQHF. The DNA of the CDR3 is TGTGCCAGCAGCCCGCGACAGGGGTTGACCAATCAGCCCCAGCATTTT.

This sequence joins TRBV6-2 or TRBV6-3 and TRBJ1-1, with D unresolved. The CDR3 length is 11 residues. Per germline, CDR1 MNHEY and CDR2 SVGEGT. Trimming took 3 bases from V and 7 from J, leaving 6 bases between them. CDR3 protein: CASSYQFEAFF. The CDR3 DNA sequence: TGTGCCAGCAGTTATCAGTTTGAAGCTTTCTTT.

This sequence joins TRBV5-5 and TRBJ2-5; 10 bases agree with TRBD2. The CDR3 contains 16 residues. Trimming cost V 2 bases and J 4 bases; bases outside gene matches: 8. Germline V gene data show CDR1 as SGHKS and CDR2 as YYEKEE (reference sequence). The CDR3 nucleotides are TGTGCCAGCAGCTTCTTAGCGGGAGGCCTCCCAGAGACCCAGTACTTC. Amino acids: CASSFLAGGLPETQYF.

The J gene is TRBJ2-5, the V gene TRBV7-2; 8 nucleotides line up with TRBD2. CDR3 length: 15 amino acids. The ends lost 3 bases at V and 5 bases at J; junction bases unmatched: 8. Germline values: CDR1 SGHTA, CDR2 FQGNSA. This CDR3 reads CASSFGGAGSETQYF. For the CDR3, the DNA is TGTGCCAGCAGCTTCGGGGGGGCAGGGTCGGAGACCCAGTACTTC.

The chain has TRBV18 and TRBJ2-7; TRBD2 agrees at 13 bases. J was trimmed by 6 bases and V by 0 bases; bases with no gene match: 2. CDR1 KGHSH and CDR2 LQKENI come from the germline V gene. The CDR3 covers 15 residues. The CDR3: CASSPPTSGRAEQYF. The CDR3 region has the DNA TGTGCCAGCTCACCACCTACTAGCGGGAGGGCCGAGCAGTACTTC.

Only a few counts were recorded for this clone. This chain uses TRBV5-4 with TRBJ2-1, with TRBD2 matching over 8 bases. The CDR3 sequence is 15 residues long. Trimming removed 5 bases from V and 8 bases from J; junction bases left unmatched: 12. Germline V gene sequence: CDR1 SGHNT, CDR2 YYREEE (reference sequence). In DNA, the CDR3 is TGTGCCAGCAGTATGACTAGCGCCGCCTATGATGAGCAGTTCTTC. Translated, it gives CASSMTSAAYDEQFF.

The table lists this clone with a count of one. This chain uses TRBV11-2 with TRBJ1-1; TRBD1 agrees at 8 bases. In germline, CDR1 is SGHAT, CDR2 FQNNGV. The CDR3 contains 15 residues. The J segment lost 1 base and the V segment lost 5 bases, leaving 6 bases of the junction unmatched. The CDR3: CASSPRTGPNTEAFF. CDR3 DNA sequence: TGTGCCAGCAGCCCCCGGACAGGGCCGAACACTGAAGCTTTCTTT.

This chain connects TRBV28 to TRBJ1-1; 10 bases line up with TRBD1. The CDR3 contains 14 residues. Germline CDR1 is MDHEN and CDR2 is SYDVKM. V was pared by 4 bases and J by 5 bases, with 4 bases of the junction left unmatched. CDR3 protein: CASSWTGGKTEAFF. In DNA form, the CDR3 reads TGTGCCAGCAGTTGGACAGGGGGGAAGACTGAAGCTTTCTTT.

The CDR3 sequence is CASSLQGAQGNTIYF. CDR3 sequence (DNA): TGTGCCAGCAGCCTCCAGGGGGCGCAAGGAAACACCATATATTTT. The chain uses TRBV7-8 and TRBJ1-3; 8 bases are a match to TRBD1. V shed 5 bases and J 4 bases; nucleotides not matched to a gene: 7. Germline V CDR1 and CDR2: SGHVS, FQNEAQ. The CDR3 extends over 15 amino acids. Using reference TRBV7-8 and TRBJ1-3 for the parts outside the CDR3, the full variable domain is GAGVSQSPRYKVAKRGQDVALRCDPISGHVSLFWYQQALGQGPEFLTYFQNEAQLDKSGLPSDRFFAERPEGSVSTLKIQRTQQEDSAVYLCASSLQGAQGNTIYFGEGSWLTVV.

The chain carries TRBV2 and TRBJ1-1, with TRBD1 matching 7 bases. This CDR3 has 13 residues. Trimming cost V 7 bases and J 11 bases; bases outside gene matches: 13. The germline V gene has CDR1 SNHLY and CDR2 FYNNEI. The CDR3 DNA is TGTGCCAGCAACCGTAGGAAGACAGGGATTGCTTTCTTT. Translating it yields CASNRRKTGIAFF.

The V gene is TRBV6-5, the J gene TRBJ1-2, with D unresolved. Trimming took off 7 bases at V and 4 bases at J, with 13 bases between the two ends. The CDR3 consists of 13 residues. Germline lookup yields CDR1 MNHEY and CDR2 SVGAGI. The CDR3 region is CASIGEASYGYTF. Here the CDR3 DNA reads TGTGCCAGCATCGGGGAGGCTAGCTATGGCTACACCTTC.

This chain uses TRBV13 with TRBJ2-7, with TRBD2 matching over 9 bases. The CDR3 length is 15 residues. V lost 5 bases and J lost 4; bases outside the gene matches: 9. Germline V gives CDR1 PRHDT, CDR2 FYEKMQ (reference sequence). The CDR3 region has the DNA TGTGCCAGCAGCGCCCGGACTAGCGCGTATTACGAGCAGTACTTC. Translation: CASSARTSAYYEQYF.

This CDR3 is CASRSQGAGSYEQYF. CDR3 coding DNA: TGTGCCAGCAGATCCCAGGGGGCTGGCTCCTACGAGCAGTACTTC. The rearrangement links TRBV6-5 to TRBJ2-7; 8 nucleotides line up with TRBD1. Losses at the gene ends were 6 bases for V and 0 bases for J; bases not matched to a gene: 7. Germline V gene sequence: CDR1 MNHEY, CDR2 SVGAGI. This CDR3 is built from 15 residues.

The V gene is TRBV3-1 (or the pseudogene TRBV3-2), the J gene TRBJ1-2; the D gene is possibly TRBD1 (6 bases). This CDR3 spans 13 amino acids. Per germline, CDR1 LGHDT and CDR2 YNNKEL (reference sequence). V gave up 6 bases and J gave up 4 bases, with 12 bases separating them. Here the CDR3 DNA reads TGTGCCAGCAGACAAAGGGGGTTCTATGGCTACACCTTC. This codes for CASRQRGFYGYTF.

The chain employs TRBV27 and TRBJ1-4; TRBD1 matches 7 bases. The V gene's germline CDR1 is MNHEY and CDR2 SMNVEV (reference sequence). The V segment lost 4 bases and the J segment 6 bases; nucleotides outside the gene matches: 5. CDR3 length equals 14 residues. As DNA, the CDR3 is TGTGCCAGCAGTTCAACCGGGACAGATGAAAAACTGTTTTTT. As protein: CASSSTGTDEKLFF.

J is TRBJ2-5 and V is TRBV18; 7 bases fit TRBD1. This CDR3 spans 15 amino acids. Germline CDR1 KGHSH, CDR2 LQKENI. The J segment lost 5 bases and the V segment lost 1 base, leaving 7 bases of the junction unmatched. The CDR3 sequence: CASSPLARGPETQYF. CDR3 nucleotides: TGTGCCAGCTCACCACTGGCGAGGGGGCCGGAGACCCAGTACTTC. The whole variable domain, filled in from reference TRBV18 and TRBJ2-5, reads NAGVMQNPRHLVRRRGQEARLRCSPMKGHSHVYWYRQLPEEGLKFMVYLQKENIIDESGMPKERFSAEFPKEGPSILRIQQVVRGDSAAYFCASSPLARGPETQYFGPGTRLLVL.

The V gene is TRBV19, the J gene TRBJ1-2; weak D call: TRBD1 (5 bases). V shed 7 bases and J shed 6 bases, with 15 bases lying between them. There are 13 residues in the CDR3. Looked up from germline, CDR1 is LNHDA and CDR2 is SQIVND (reference sequence). The CDR3 loop is CASIGAGSDGYTF. The CDR3 coding sequence is TGTGCCAGTATTGGGGCAGGGTCAGATGGCTACACCTTC.

This sequence joins TRBV9 and TRBJ1-2; D is perhaps TRBD1 (6 bases). Germline assignment: CDR1 SGDLS and CDR2 YYNGEE. V was shortened by 4 bases and J by 4 bases, with 17 bases between the two germline ends. This CDR3 has 15 amino acids. The CDR3 reads CASSPRDTTVYGYTF. The DNA of the CDR3 is TGTGCCAGCAGCCCAAGGGACACCACGGTCTATGGCTACACCTTC.

This rearrangement joins TRBV7-8 to TRBJ1-5, with D maybe TRBD1 (5 bases). CDR3 length: 15 amino acids. Germline V gene lookup returns CDR1 SGHVS and CDR2 FQNEAQ. V dropped 1 base and J dropped 0 bases, with 7 bases sitting between them. The CDR3 spells CASSLDRTSNQPQHF. The CDR3 DNA sequence: TGTGCCAGCAGCTTAGACAGGACTAGCAATCAGCCCCAGCATTTT.

The chain has TRBV5-1 and TRBJ2-3; tentatively, D is TRBD1 (6 bases). CDR3 length equals 14 residues. V was pared by 5 bases and J by 6 bases, with 16 bases between. The germline V gene encodes CDR1 SGHRS and CDR2 YFSETQ. CDR3 sequence: CASRTGYGMDTQYF. In DNA, the CDR3 is TGCGCCAGCAGAACAGGGTATGGCATGGATACGCAGTATTTT.

The genes are TRBV5-1 and TRBJ1-5; D possibly corresponds to TRBD1 (6 bases). Germline CDR1 is SGHRS and CDR2 is YFSETQ. This CDR3 is 14 amino acids long. Trimming stripped 4 bases from V and 7 bases from J, with 15 bases between. The DNA for the CDR3 is TGCGCCAGCAGCCCTCAGGGGAATGAGCAGCCCCAGCATTTT. Residues: CASSPQGNEQPQHF.

The chain combines TRBV4-3 with TRBJ2-3; possibly TRBD2 for D (6 bases). The germline V gene has CDR1 LGHNA and CDR2 YSLEER. V lost 0 bases, J lost 5 bases, and 24 bases lay in between. This CDR3 is 19 amino acids long. CDR3 nucleotides: TGCGCCAGCAGCCAAGAGAGGGCGACGACTAGATTAAAAGAAGATACGCAGTATTTT. Translated: CASSQERATTRLKEDTQYF.

The chain uses TRBV19 and TRBJ1-1, with D possibly being TRBD1 (5 bases). The CDR3 sequence is 13 residues long. V lost 5 bases to trimming and J lost 3 bases, with 10 bases between them. CDR1 and CDR2 from the germline V gene are LNHDA and SQIVND (reference sequence). DNA for the CDR3: TGTGCCAGTAGTGCGCAGGGCGACACTGAAGCTTTCTTT. This translates into CASSAQGDTEAFF.

This clone has just one count. The chain is built from TRBV11-2 and TRBJ2-7; tentative D call: TRBD2 (5 bases). The CDR3 length is 15 residues. The V gene lost 1 base and the J gene lost 5 bases, with 15 bases spanning the gap. Germline CDR1 is SGHAT and CDR2 is FQNNGV. The CDR3 protein is CASSLGRAEAHEQYF. The CDR3 DNA is TGTGCCAGCAGCTTAGGGCGGGCCGAGGCCCACGAGCAGTACTTC.

The chain is built from TRBV7-6 and TRBJ2-4; 12 positions match TRBD2. The CDR3 extends over 16 amino acids. V lost 5 bases, J lost 11 bases, and 13 bases stayed unmatched. Germline lookup yields CDR1 SGHVS and CDR2 FNYEAQ. The DNA for the CDR3 is TGTGCCAGCAGCCAAGGGACTAGCGGGCCCCGAGTGTTTCAGTACTTC. This gives the protein CASSQGTSGPRVFQYF.

This sequence joins TRBV3-1 (or the pseudogene TRBV3-2) and TRBJ1-2, with 11 bases lining up with TRBD1. The V and J ends lost 3 bases and 3 bases, in that order; junction bases with no gene match: 6. From germline, CDR1 is LGHDT and CDR2 YNNKEL (reference sequence). The length of the CDR3 is 16 residues. The CDR3 loop reads CASSHIGTGGYYGYTF. The CDR3 DNA reads TGTGCCAGCAGCCACATAGGGACAGGGGGTTACTATGGCTACACCTTC.

With respect to this clone: Sequence at one end of the junction differs from germline and may be a read error. This rearrangement joins TRBV4-1 to TRBJ2-7; 13 nucleotides align to TRBD2. Germline V lookup: CDR1 MGHRA, CDR2 YSYEKL. This CDR3 has 17 residues. CDR3 residues: CASSPRTSGGPSFEQYF. Here the CDR3 DNA reads TGCGCCAGCAGCCCGAGGACTAGCGGGGGCCCCTCCTTCGAGCAGTACTTC.